The sequence of this T cell receptor beta chain was determined in a study of T cells in narcolepsy. At the level of the study: Patients with NT1 or NT2 and healthy control donors were enrolled. Notes on the study in general: Reportedly, autoreactive clonotypes were serially detected in patients' blood but not controls'. Same-patient CSF and blood CD4+ T cell clonotypes included HCRT-specific and TRIB2-specific autoreactive ones. Some memory CD4+ repertoires had no autoreactive clone sequences.

A word on this clone: The antigen remains unidentified.

Per the germline V gene, CDR1 is GTSNPN and CDR2 is SVGIG (reference sequence). The V and J ends lost 3 bases and 3 bases respectively, with 24 bases between them. CDR3 size: 18 residues. Measured with immunoSEQ multiplex PCR; TCRdb has only the in-frame clones, and not every one. The sample has around 13,000 clones, 70% to 90% seen once. V usage is TRBV30 and J usage is TRBJ2-1, with TRBD1 as a possible D gene (6 bases). The sequenced sample consisted of CD45RA- memory CD4+ T cells from PBMCs. This clonotype was sampled from a human donor with narcolepsy. CDR3 residues: CAWRGHNKGYRFYNEQFF. CDR3 DNA: TGTGCCTGGAGGGGACACAATAAGGGGTACCGCTTCTACAATGAGCAGTTCTTC.